A selection of T cell receptor beta chains follows, all from one sample in a study of blood T cell repertoires in COVID-19. TCRdb's copy holds only in-frame clones and misses some; the assay was immunoSEQ multiplex PCR. This table holds a few hundred thousand clones, 70% to 90% found once. The sequencing input was PBMCs or T cells enriched from blood (not recorded which). Receptors were obtained from a woman in her 30s who had recovered from COVID-19. Each CDR3 is given with its conserved first and last residue. A D gene is named only where the DNA matches it firmly. Where a row states a size, it is once, few, many or the class of an expanded clone; other rows omit it.

TRBV30	TRBJ1-2	NA	once	CAWWDIAGYTF	TGTGCCTGGTGGGACATTGCGGGCTACACCTTC
TRBV7-9	TRBJ1-4	NA	NA	CASSLPGSTNEKLFF	TGTGCCAGCAGCTTACCAGGCTCAACTAATGAAAAACTGTTTTTT
TRBV5-5	TRBJ2-1	NA	NA	CASSVSPPQGPNEQFF	TGTGCCAGCAGCGTCTCCCCCCCACAGGGACCTAATGAGCAGTTCTTC
TRBV14	TRBJ2-2	TRBD1	NA	CASSQMTGYTGELFF	TGTGCCAGCAGCCAGATGACAGGGTACACCGGGGAGCTGTTTTTT
TRBV5-5	TRBJ1-1	NA	NA	CASSIDTEAFF	TGTGCCAGCAGCATAGATACTGAAGCTTTCTTT
TRBV9	TRBJ2-5	TRBD1	few	CASSPQGLGMETQYF	TGTGCCAGCAGCCCACAGGGGCTGGGAATGGAGACCCAGTACTTC
TRBV2	TRBJ2-7	NA	NA	CASSTGTPPHGEQYF	TGTGCCAGCAGCACCGGGACACCACCACACGGCGAGCAGTACTTC
TRBV27	TRBJ1-1	TRBD1	NA	CASSLEGALHLAEAFF	TGTGCCAGCAGTTTAGAGGGGGCTTTGCATCTCGCTGAAGCTTTCTTT
TRBV10-1	TRBJ2-3	TRBD2	NA	CASSPGLAGGQYF	TGCGCCAGCAGTCCCGGACTAGCGGGGGGGCAGTATTTT
TRBV5-4	TRBJ2-3	NA	NA	CASSPSSTDTQYF	TGTGCCAGCAGCCCGTCTAGCACAGATACGCAGTATTTT
TRBV7-2	TRBJ1-4	NA	NA	CASSSQLATNEKLFF	TGTGCCAGCAGCTCCCAGCTAGCAACTAATGAAAAACTGTTTTTT
TRBV6-4	TRBJ1-2	NA	NA	CASRGGNGYTF	TGTGCCAGCAGGGGGGGTAATGGCTACACCTTC
TRBV27	TRBJ2-5	NA	once	CASSLNSKETQYF	TGTGCCAGCAGTTTAAACTCTAAAGAGACCCAGTACTTC
TRBV6-5	TRBJ1-4	TRBD1	once	CASSPGGSNEKLFF	TGTGCCAGCAGTCCAGGGGGGAGTAATGAAAAACTGTTTTTT
TRBV27	TRBJ1-5	NA	few	CASSFSGKGNQPQHF	TGTGCCAGCAGTTTTTCGGGGAAGGGCAATCAGCCCCAGCATTTT
TRBV5-1	TRBJ2-3	NA	few	CASSLAGGGTDTQYF	TGCGCCAGCAGCTTGGCGGGTGGGGGGACAGATACGCAGTATTTT
TRBV2	TRBJ1-4	NA	NA	CASSVLSGDEKLFF	TGTGCCAGCAGTGTATTGTCGGGGGATGAAAAACTGTTTTTT
TRBV18	TRBJ1-1	NA	NA	CASSPSVDTEAFF	TGTGCCAGCTCACCGTCCGTAGACACTGAAGCTTTCTTT
TRBV28	TRBJ1-5	NA	NA	CASSDSSYSNQPQHF	TGTGCCAGCAGTGACAGCTCCTATAGCAATCAGCCCCAGCATTTT
TRBV5-1	TRBJ1-5	NA	few	CASSPGVGNQPQHF	TGCGCCAGCAGCCCCGGTGTCGGGAATCAGCCCCAGCATTTT
TRBV24-1	TRBJ1-1	NA	NA	CATSDFGRDRNTEAFF	TGTGCCACCAGTGACTTCGGCAGGGATAGGAACACTGAAGCTTTCTTT
TRBV30	TRBJ2-2	TRBD2	NA	CAWCPLGTSGVTGELFF	TGTGCCTGGTGCCCCCTCGGGACTAGCGGGGTTACCGGGGAGCTGTTTTTT
TRBV6-8	TRBJ1-1	NA	NA	CASSYSWGDTEAFF	TGTGCCAGCAGTTACTCGTGGGGGGACACTGAAGCTTTCTTT
TRBV28	TRBJ1-2	NA	NA	CATGVLNYGYTF	TGTGCCACGGGAGTACTTAACTATGGCTACACCTTC
TRBV5-4	TRBJ2-2	NA	NA	CASSRPDRRAGELFF	TGTGCCAGCAGCCGACCGGATCGGCGGGCCGGGGAGCTGTTTTTT
TRBV5-5	TRBJ2-2	NA	once	CASSLYDTSNTGELFF	TGTGCCAGCAGCTTGTACGACACATCGAACACCGGGGAGCTGTTTTTT
TRBV10-1	TRBJ1-1	NA	NA	CASSESYGGGNTEAFF	TGCGCCAGCAGTGAGTCGTATGGGGGAGGGAACACTGAAGCTTTCTTT
TRBV18	TRBJ1-1	NA	once	CASSPPLAGNTEAFF	TGTGCCAGCTCACCACCGTTGGCGGGGAACACTGAAGCTTTCTTT
TRBV7-2	TRBJ2-1	TRBD2	many	CASSLLSGGANEQFF	TGTGCCAGCAGCTTACTTAGCGGGGGGGCCAATGAGCAGTTCTTC
TRBV28	TRBJ1-1	TRBD1	NA	CASSLFTGNRGLDLIAFF	TGTGCCAGCAGTTTATTTACGGGAAACAGGGGGCTGGATTTGATCGCTTTCTTT
TRBV19	TRBJ1-2	NA	NA	CASNGGGYGYTF	TGTGCCAGTAATGGCGGCGGCTATGGCTACACCTTC
TRBV9	TRBJ1-5	TRBD1	NA	CASSVVRDSSIQPQHF	TGTGCCAGCAGCGTAGTCCGGGACAGCAGCATTCAGCCCCAGCATTTT
TRBV9	TRBJ1-1	NA	NA	CASSVLTGRNTEAFF	TGTGCCAGCAGCGTTCTGACAGGAAGGAACACTGAAGCTTTCTTT